Presented here are 15 T cell receptor beta chains from one specimen sequenced in a study of blood T cell repertoires in COVID-19. Here immunoSEQ multiplex PCR was the method, and the copy in TCRdb shows in-frame clones only, minus some. Seen here are around 290,000 clones, about nine tenths observed once, and the top ten hold around 2%. The sequenced material came from peripheral blood. The receptors come from a woman aged 25 to 39 with COVID-19, enrolled during active disease.

The chain recombines TRBV3-1 (or the pseudogene TRBV3-2) with TRBJ1-1; the match to TRBD1 covers 7 bases. Germline-derived CDR1 and CDR2 are LGHDT and YNNKEL (reference sequence). Unmatched junction bases numbered 15, after V lost 4 bases and J lost 4 bases. This CDR3 is 17 amino acids long. Here the CDR3 reads CASSPTPMTGSGTEAFF. For the CDR3, the DNA is TGTGCCAGCAGCCCGACCCCAATGACAGGGTCGGGCACTGAAGCTTTCTTT.

This chain links TRBV9 with TRBJ2-1, with 8 bases identical to TRBD2. CDR3 size: 15 residues. Per germline, CDR1 SGDLS and CDR2 YYNGEE. Trimming removed 2 bases from V and 1 base from J; junction bases left unmatched: 2. This chain's CDR3 is CASSVTGGSYNEQFF. The CDR3 DNA is TGTGCCAGCAGCGTGACGGGAGGGTCCTACAATGAGCAGTTCTTC.

The chain joins TRBV5-4 to TRBJ2-2; 8 positions match TRBD1. V lost 3 bases, J lost 4 bases, and 8 bases stayed unmatched. Germline lookup yields CDR1 SGHNT and CDR2 YYREEE (reference sequence). The CDR3 sequence is 16 residues long. CDR3 region: CASSSYRGSGTGELFF. CDR3 coding DNA: TGTGCCAGCAGCTCTTACAGGGGGTCAGGCACCGGGGAGCTGTTTTTT.

V gene TRBV6-2 or TRBV6-3 combines with J gene TRBJ1-2, with 11 bases identical to TRBD1. The CDR3 is 16 residues long. Germline CDR1 reads MNHEY; CDR2 reads SVGEGT. After removal of 6 bases from V and 6 bases from J, the junction contained 12 bases not matched to a gene. CDR3 coding DNA: TGTGCCAGCAGCCCTACTGGGGGACAGGGGGTGCATGGCTACACCTTC. It is translated as CASSPTGGQGVHGYTF.

The chain couples TRBV6-5 to TRBJ1-1, with no clear D. Deletions cut 4 bases from V and 2 bases from J, with 8 bases between. This CDR3 spans 13 amino acids. CDR1 and CDR2 (germline): MNHEY, SVGAGI. This chain's CDR3 is CASSWRGNTEAFF. CDR3 nucleotide sequence: TGTGCCAGCAGTTGGAGAGGTAACACTGAAGCTTTCTTT.

This chain links TRBV27 with TRBJ2-1, with 10 bases matching TRBD2. The CDR3 contains 14 residues. J was trimmed by 12 bases and V by 0 bases; bases with no gene match: 5. Germline-derived CDR1 and CDR2 are MNHEY and SMNVEV (reference sequence). CDR3 sequence: CASSLSTSGRVQFF. CDR3 bases: TGTGCCAGCAGTTTATCGACCAGCGGGAGGGTGCAGTTCTTC.

The V and J genes are TRBV6-5 and TRBJ1-5, with a weak D call TRBD1 (5 bases). The germline V gene has CDR1 MNHEY and CDR2 SVGAGI. CDR3 length: 15 residues. The V and J ends lost 5 bases and 5 bases respectively, with 16 bases between them. The CDR3 DNA reads as TGTGCCAGCAGTCCCATTGGGGCAGCCCATCAGCCCCAGCATTTT. Its protein is CASSPIGAAHQPQHF.

This clone was observed a few times. V gene TRBV9 combines with J gene TRBJ1-5; no clear D. The CDR3 is 14 amino acids. The V gene's germline CDR1 is SGDLS and CDR2 YYNGEE. V was cut by 0 bases and J by 4 bases, with 8 bases left in between. CDR3 amino acids: CASSVGSRNQPQHF. The DNA of the CDR3 is TGTGCCAGCAGCGTAGGAAGCAGGAATCAGCCCCAGCATTTT.

The chain joins TRBV12-5 to TRBJ1-1; D is possibly TRBD1 (5 bases). This CDR3 region has 14 residues. Germline CDR1 is LGHNT and CDR2 is FRNRAP. Trimming took off 4 bases at V and 4 bases at J, with 13 bases between the two ends. The CDR3 bases are TGTGCTAGTGGTTCGAGAACGGGGGGCACTGAAGCTTTCTTT. This translates into CASGSRTGGTEAFF.

The chain couples TRBV3-1 (or the pseudogene TRBV3-2) to TRBJ2-2, with D possibly TRBD2 on 5 matching bases. The V end was cut by 1 base, the J end by 5 bases, with 11 bases between. The CDR3 length is 15 residues. Germline V gene data show CDR1 as LGHDT and CDR2 as YNNKEL (reference sequence). The CDR3 protein is CASSQVRVGTGELFF. The CDR3 DNA sequence: TGTGCCAGCAGCCAAGTGCGGGTCGGTACCGGGGAGCTGTTTTTT.

This clone appeared a single time. This rearrangement joins TRBV19 to TRBJ1-4, with a weak D call TRBD1 (6 bases). The CDR3 is 16 residues long. The V gene lost 4 bases and the J gene lost 3 bases, with 15 bases spanning the gap. The germline V gene encodes CDR1 LNHDA and CDR2 SQIVND (reference sequence). The CDR3 DNA sequence: TGTGCCAGTAGTACCCCCCGACAGGCCCCTAATGAAAAACTGTTTTTT. The encoded protein is CASSTPRQAPNEKLFF.

This clone was observed once. The chain is built from TRBV7-9 and TRBJ1-5; TRBD1 matches 8 bases. CDR3 length: 16 amino acids. The trim removed 4 bases at V and 4 bases at J, leaving 9 bases unmatched. Germline CDR1 reads SEHNR; CDR2 reads FQNEAQ (reference sequence). CDR3 sequence (DNA): TGTGCCAGCAGCTCCTTTGACAGGGGCCCTAATCAGCCCCAGCATTTT. It yields the protein CASSSFDRGPNQPQHF.

CDR3 sequence (DNA): TGTGCCAGCAGCTTGGTCTTAGCCGTAGAGACCCAGTACTTC. Its protein product is CASSLVLAVETQYF. The chain couples TRBV7-9 to TRBJ2-5; D remains ambiguous. Trimming pared 3 bases from V and 4 bases from J, leaving 12 bases between. The CDR3 spans 14 residues. Germline values: CDR1 SEHNR, CDR2 FQNEAQ (reference sequence).

J is TRBJ2-1 and V is TRBV20-1, with a tentative D call TRBD2 (7 bases). The germline CDR1 and CDR2 sequences are DFQATT and SNEGSKA (reference sequence). The CDR3 contains 18 residues. Trimming took off 3 bases at V and 3 bases at J, with 24 bases between the two ends. CDR3 protein: CSASERGGEERFYNEQFF. The CDR3 nucleotides are TGCAGTGCTAGTGAAAGGGGGGGGGAGGAAAGGTTCTACAATGAGCAGTTCTTC.

The chain employs TRBV7-9 and TRBJ2-4; 8 nucleotides align to TRBD1. The CDR3 covers 13 residues. The V segment lost 5 bases and the J segment 8 bases; nucleotides outside the gene matches: 5. Germline V gene data show CDR1 as SEHNR and CDR2 as FQNEAQ (reference sequence). In DNA form, the CDR3 reads TGTGCCAGCAGCCTGGGACAGGTGGACATTCAGTACTTC. Translated, it gives CASSLGQVDIQYF.